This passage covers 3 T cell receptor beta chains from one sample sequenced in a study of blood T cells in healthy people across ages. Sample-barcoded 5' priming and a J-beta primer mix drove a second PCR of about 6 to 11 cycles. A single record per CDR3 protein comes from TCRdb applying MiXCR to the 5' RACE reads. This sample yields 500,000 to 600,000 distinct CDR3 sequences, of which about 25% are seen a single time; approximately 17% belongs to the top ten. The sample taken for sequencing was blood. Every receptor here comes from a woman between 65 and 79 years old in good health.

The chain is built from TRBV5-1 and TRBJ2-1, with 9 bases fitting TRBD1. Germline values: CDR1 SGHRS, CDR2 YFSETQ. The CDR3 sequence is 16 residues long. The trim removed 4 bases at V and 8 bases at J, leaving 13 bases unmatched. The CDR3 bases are TGCGCCAGCAGCAAACGGACAGGGGCGGTTTACGATGAGCAGTTCTTC. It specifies CASSKRTGAVYDEQFF.

This chain's CDR3 is CASSPTGVEQFF. The CDR3 nucleotides read TGTGCCAGCAGTCCAACGGGGGTTGAGCAGTTCTTC. The chain combines TRBV6-6 with TRBJ2-5; D is perhaps TRBD2 (6 bases). The end of the DNA aligns better with TRBJ2-1, so the J call may be wrong. The length of the CDR3 is 12 residues. Germline CDR1 reads MNHNY; CDR2 reads SVGAGI (reference sequence).

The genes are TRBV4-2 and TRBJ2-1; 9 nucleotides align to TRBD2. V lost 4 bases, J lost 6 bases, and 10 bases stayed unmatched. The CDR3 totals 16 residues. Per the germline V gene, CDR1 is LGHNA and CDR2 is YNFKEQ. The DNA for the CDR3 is TGTGCCAGCAGCCGTGACCGTAGCGGGGGTGGCAATGAGCAGTTCTTC. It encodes CASSRDRSGGGNEQFF.